This T cell receptor (beta chain) was documented in a study of cytotoxic CD8 clonotypes in ibrutinib-treated CLL. Sequencing was performed with immunoSEQ multiplex PCR; in TCRdb, only in-frame clones are kept and a portion is missing. This table has roughly 180,000 clones, roughly 80% appearing once. The CDR3 contains 12 residues. V dropped 1 base and J dropped 11 bases, with 11 bases sitting between them. Per germline, CDR1 SGHTA and CDR2 FQGNSA. The receptor was isolated from a human donor with chronic lymphocytic leukemia. This sample comprised PBMCs, obtained after 24 months of ibrutinib treatment. The chain carries TRBV7-2 and TRBJ1-1; a weak D match, TRBD1 (5 bases). The CDR3 spells CASSLDSRAAFF. DNA for the CDR3: TGTGCCAGCAGCTTAGATTCCAGGGCGGCTTTCTTT.